This entry lists 32 T cell receptor beta chains sequenced from one sample in a study of T cell repertoires in cytomegalovirus infection. These TCRs' antigens remain unknown. TCRdb re-analysed the reads in MiXCR, keeping a single row per CDR3 protein. The table has fewer than 900,000 distinct CDR3 sequences, about 27% seen once. The sequencing used cultured CD8+ T cells from PBMCs, collected from culture after CMV antigen stimulation. The receptors come from a human donor in good health (CMV status not recorded). Some clones in this sample may be carry-over from other donors' samples.

The chain uses TRBV6-5 and TRBJ2-1; D is possibly TRBD1 or TRBD2 (5 bases each). Germline V gives CDR1 MNHEY, CDR2 SVGAGI. This CDR3 region has 16 residues. The ends were cut back, 6 bases at V and 1 base at J, with 16 bases in the middle. CDR3 sequence reads: CASSLGPLNSYNEQFF. The CDR3 region has the DNA TGTGCCAGCAGCTTGGGACCGTTGAATTCCTACAATGAGCAGTTCTTC.

The rearrangement joins TRBV19 to TRBJ2-1, with TRBD2 matching 11 bases. Looked up from germline, CDR1 is LNHDA and CDR2 is SQIVND (reference sequence). J was trimmed by 5 bases and V by 4 bases; bases with no gene match: 4. This CDR3 has 15 residues. The CDR3 DNA sequence: TGTGCCAGTAGTAATCTAGCGGGGGGACACAATGAGCAGTTCTTC. Its translation is CASSNLAGGHNEQFF.

This clonotype has a handful of counts. The rearrangement uses TRBV9 and TRBJ1-2; D gene uncertain. The length of the CDR3 is 16 residues. V lost 1 base to trimming and J lost 8 bases, with 21 bases between them. Germline CDR1 SGDLS, CDR2 YYNGEE. As DNA, the CDR3 is TGTGCCAGCAGCGTAAACCTGGTTGGAGCCGGTGGAGGCTACACCTTC. The encoded protein is CASSVNLVGAGGGYTF. The variable domain in full, with the rest retrieved from reference TRBV9 and TRBJ1-2, is DSGVTQTPKHLITATGQRVTLRCSPRSGDLSVYWYQQSLDQGLQFLIQYYNGEERAKGNILERFSAQQFPDLHSELNLSSLELGDSALYFCASSVNLVGAGGGYTFGSGTRLTVV.

The V gene is TRBV7-9, the J gene TRBJ2-1, with D possibly TRBD2 on 8 matching bases. In germline, CDR1 is SEHNR, CDR2 FQNEAQ (reference sequence). CDR3 length: 15 residues. V lost 2 bases to trimming and J lost 10 bases, with 18 bases between them. The CDR3 nucleotides read TGTGCCAGCAGCTTAAGAGGGGGCCCTAGCGGGGAGCAGTTCTTC. It yields the protein CASSLRGGPSGEQFF. Full variable domain (rest looked up from reference TRBV7-9 and TRBJ2-1): DTGVSQNPRHKITKRGQNVTFRCDPISEHNRLYWYRQTLGQGPEFLTYFQNEAQLEKSRLLSDRFSAERPKGSFSTLEIQRTEQGDSAMYLCASSLRGGPSGEQFFGPGTRLTVL.

V is TRBV4-1 and J is TRBJ1-4; D is undetermined. V lost 4 bases to trimming and J lost 2 bases, with 14 bases between them. The length of the CDR3 is 16 residues. Germline V gene lookup returns CDR1 MGHRA and CDR2 YSYEKL. CDR3: CASSLRAGGTNEKLFF. The CDR3 bases are TGCGCCAGCAGCCTAAGAGCGGGTGGGACTAATGAAAAACTGTTTTTT.

The chain is built from TRBV2 and TRBJ1-6; D is unresolved. V was shortened by 7 bases and J by 5 bases, with 12 bases between the two germline ends. The germline CDR1 and CDR2 sequences are SNHLY and FYNNEI. This CDR3 spans 14 amino acids. For the CDR3, the DNA is TGTGCCAGCAAACAGCCCGCTGATAATTCACCCCTCCACTTT. This translates into CASKQPADNSPLHF.

This chain connects TRBV19 to TRBJ1-2; 7 bases match TRBD1. The CDR3 sequence is 14 residues long. V shed 6 bases and J 3 bases; nucleotides not matched to a gene: 7. Germline V gene sequence: CDR1 LNHDA, CDR2 SQIVND (reference sequence). The CDR3 nucleotides are TGTGCCAGTAGCGACGACAGGGAGGACTATGGCTACACCTTC. Translated: CASSDDREDYGYTF.

This clonotype was seen a few times. The chain couples TRBV18 to TRBJ2-1, with 11 bases lining up with TRBD1. The V segment lost 3 bases and the J segment 4 bases; nucleotides outside the gene matches: 5. The length of the CDR3 is 16 residues. The germline V gene encodes CDR1 KGHSH and CDR2 LQKENI. CDR3 bases: TGTGCCAGCTCACCTAACCGGGACAGGGGGTACAATGAGCAGTTCTTC. As protein: CASSPNRDRGYNEQFF.

A single count supports this clonotype. V usage is TRBV6-2 or TRBV6-3 and J usage is TRBJ2-5; 7 positions agree with TRBD2. Germline trimming cut 2 bases from V and 4 bases from J; bases unmatched to any gene: 7. This CDR3 region has 15 residues. Per the germline V gene, CDR1 is MNHEY and CDR2 is SVGEGT. DNA of the CDR3: TGTGCCAGCAGTTACGGCGGCGGGGGTTTAGAGACCCAGTACTTC. It translates to CASSYGGGGLETQYF.

V gene TRBV5-1 combines with J gene TRBJ2-3; no clear D. The V gene's germline CDR1 is SGHRS and CDR2 YFSETQ. There are 15 residues in the CDR3. The ends were cut back, 1 base at V and 1 base at J, with 10 bases in the middle. The CDR3 loop is CASSLRRVGTDTQYF. As DNA, the CDR3 is TGCGCCAGCAGCTTGAGAAGGGTGGGCACAGATACGCAGTATTTT.

This clonotype was counted a few times. This chain joins TRBV3-1 and TRBJ2-1; 13 bases are shared with TRBD2. Germline CDR1 LGHDT, CDR2 YNNKEL (reference sequence). Unmatched junction bases numbered 9, after V lost 4 bases and J lost 9 bases. This CDR3 has 16 amino acids. The CDR3: CASSPFQRLAGGEQFF. CDR3 coding DNA: TGTGCCAGCAGCCCGTTTCAACGACTAGCGGGGGGTGAGCAGTTCTTC.

The J gene is TRBJ2-7, the V gene TRBV7-6, with D hard to call. V was clipped by 1 base and J by 0 bases, with 22 bases between them. Germline V gives CDR1 SGHVS, CDR2 FNYEAQ. The length of the CDR3 is 19 residues. CDR3 amino acids: CASSLEVPTTGVFSYEQYV. The CDR3 nucleotides read TGTGCCAGCAGCTTAGAAGTACCGACCACTGGAGTTTTCTCCTACGAGCAGTACGTC.

The rearrangement joins TRBV7-6 to TRBJ1-2; D is unclear. Germline CDR1 SGHVS, CDR2 FNYEAQ. Trimming stripped 5 bases from V and 8 bases from J, with 9 bases between. The CDR3 is 11 amino acids. The CDR3 bases are TGTGCCAGCAGCAATTCTAGAGGCTACACCTTC. Translation: CASSNSRGYTF.

This clonotype has ten or more counts. The rearrangement uses TRBV6-6 and TRBJ2-2, with TRBD2 identical over 8 bases. Germline V CDR1 and CDR2: MNHNY, SVGAGI (reference sequence). The CDR3 length is 18 residues. Trimming took 0 bases from V and 4 from J; bases not matched to a gene: 10. The DNA for the CDR3 is TGTGCCAGCAGTTACTCGATAGGAGCGGGGGACTTCACCGGGGAGCTGTTTTTT. Translation: CASSYSIGAGDFTGELFF.

This clonotype was recorded a few times. The rearrangement links TRBV7-6 to TRBJ2-7; TRBD2 matches 7 bases. The trim removed 1 base at V and 2 bases at J, leaving 2 bases unmatched. In germline, CDR1 is SGHVS, CDR2 FNYEAQ. The CDR3 spans 14 residues. The CDR3 sequence is CASSLGGGPYEQYV. For the CDR3, the DNA is TGTGCCAGCAGCTTAGGGGGAGGGCCCTACGAGCAGTACGTC.

This rearrangement joins TRBV7-2 to TRBJ2-7; 8 bases match TRBD1. The length of the CDR3 is 16 residues. Germline CDR1 is SGHTA and CDR2 is FQGNSA. J was trimmed by 0 bases and V by 4 bases; bases with no gene match: 8. The CDR3 loop is CASSSGTGFYSYEQYF. The CDR3 DNA sequence: TGTGCCAGCAGCTCAGGGACAGGTTTTTACTCCTACGAGCAGTACTTC. The whole variable domain, filled in from reference TRBV7-2 and TRBJ2-7, reads GAGVSQSPSNKVTEKGKDVELRCDPISGHTALYWYRQSLGQGLEFLIYFQGNSAPDKSGLPSDRFSAERTGGSVSTLTIQRTQQEDSAVYLCASSSGTGFYSYEQYFGPGTRLTVT.

This clonotype was found once. Relative to the germline gene, one junction end is altered; a read error may explain this. The chain couples TRBV9 to TRBJ1-2; D is undetermined. The germline V gene has CDR1 SGDLS and CDR2 YYNGEE. The CDR3 loop spans 14 amino acids. Written as DNA, the CDR3 is TGTGCCAGCAGCGACGACCTCTCTAACTATAGCTACACCTTC. This encodes CASSDDLSNYSYTF.

This clonotype was detected many times. The rearrangement uses TRBV7-2 and TRBJ2-2, with a tentative D call TRBD1 (5 bases). V lost 5 bases to trimming and J lost 4 bases, with 14 bases between them. This CDR3 contains 15 residues. The germline V gene encodes CDR1 SGHTA and CDR2 FQGNSA. As DNA, the CDR3 is TGTGCCAGCAGCCCCAGGGTGGTTCGCACCGGGGAGCTGTTTTTT. Translated: CASSPRVVRTGELFF.

This clonotype has only a few counts. The V gene is TRBV7-9, the J gene TRBJ1-4; 7 positions match TRBD1. V shed 4 bases and J 3 bases; nucleotides not matched to a gene: 5. CDR3 length equals 15 residues. Germline lookup yields CDR1 SEHNR and CDR2 FQNEAQ (reference sequence). The CDR3 nucleotides are TGTGCCAGCAGCTCCCAGGGGGATCCTAATGAAAAACTGTTTTTT. Translated, it gives CASSSQGDPNEKLFF.

The V call is TRBV15, the J call TRBJ2-7; tentatively, D is TRBD2 (5 bases). This CDR3 has 16 residues. Trimming took off 0 bases at V and 1 base at J, with 13 bases between the two ends. CDR1 and CDR2 from the germline V gene are LNHNV and YYDKDF (reference sequence). The CDR3 region is CATSRDWGDPSYEQYF. In DNA, the CDR3 is TGTGCCACCAGCAGAGATTGGGGAGATCCATCCTACGAGCAGTACTTC.

This chain links TRBV7-3 with TRBJ1-1; D gene uncertain. CDR1 is SGHTA, CDR2 FQGTGA, per germline. Trimming took 1 base from V and 7 from J, leaving 10 bases between them. There are 13 residues in the CDR3. The CDR3, as DNA: TGTGCCAGCAGCTTAATTGAAACGAGTGAAGCTTTCTTT. It codes for CASSLIETSEAFF.

In this sample, this clonotype turned up a few times. This chain uses TRBV4-3 with TRBJ1-4, with 8 bases aligning to TRBD1. This CDR3 region has 17 residues. Germline CDR1 reads LGHNA; CDR2 reads YSLEER. V lost 0 bases, J lost 0 bases, and 3 bases stayed unmatched. The CDR3 bases are TGCGCCAGCAGCCAAGATTCAGGGGGCACAACTAATGAAAAACTGTTTTTT. Its translation: CASSQDSGGTTNEKLFF.

The V call is TRBV12-3 or TRBV12-4, the J call TRBJ1-3, with TRBD1 identical over 9 bases. This CDR3 region has 15 residues. The junction had 7 bases not matched to a gene; V was cut back by 8 bases and J by 2 bases. CDR3 bases: TGTGCCAGCCGTTACCGGGACAGGGCTGGAAACACCATATATTTT. This gives the protein CASRYRDRAGNTIYF.

The table lists this clonotype with a few counts. V is TRBV6-6 and J is TRBJ2-1; D not resolved. V gave up 0 bases and J gave up 8 bases, with 8 bases separating them. The CDR3 has 13 amino acids. The germline CDR1 and CDR2 sequences are MNHNY and SVGAGI (reference sequence). The CDR3, as DNA: TGTGCCAGCAGTTACTCGGACGTCTATGAGCAGTTCTTC. Protein product: CASSYSDVYEQFF.

This clonotype has a count of ten or more. The rearrangement joins TRBV9 to TRBJ2-3, with TRBD2 matching 9 bases. CDR3 length equals 17 residues. J lost 1 base, V lost 4 bases, and 10 bases had no gene match. From germline, CDR1 is SGDLS and CDR2 YYNGEE. As DNA, the CDR3 is TGTGCCAGCAGCCCGGGGACTAGCACCCGCCGCACAGATACGCAGTATTTT. Translation gives CASSPGTSTRRTDTQYF.

The chain recombines TRBV28 with TRBJ2-2; 7 bases match TRBD1. Losses at the gene ends were 7 bases for V and 5 bases for J; bases not matched to a gene: 10. This CDR3 comprises 15 residues. Germline assignment: CDR1 MDHEN and CDR2 SYDVKM. The CDR3 DNA is TGTGCCAGCATGCAGAACAGGGGCTGGACCGGGGAGCTGTTTTTT. It yields the protein CASMQNRGWTGELFF.

This clonotype showed up just a few times. The V gene is TRBV7-2, the J gene TRBJ2-5; 7 bases map to TRBD1. Trimming removed 7 bases from V and 1 base from J; junction bases left unmatched: 9. CDR3 length: 15 amino acids. Per germline, CDR1 SGHTA and CDR2 FQGNSA. The CDR3 sequence: CASIKTGQIQETQYF. CDR3 nucleotide sequence: TGTGCCAGCATCAAGACGGGACAGATCCAAGAGACCCAGTACTTC.

In the case of this clonotype: Being one base from a much bigger clone, this may be a read error. The chain uses TRBV7-9 and TRBJ1-6; D remains ambiguous. The CDR3 totals 15 residues. V was cut by 3 bases and J by 7 bases, with 13 bases left in between. From germline, CDR1 is SEHNR and CDR2 FQNEAQ (reference sequence). This chain's CDR3 is CASSFARGENSPLHF. The CDR3 DNA follows: TGTGCCAGCAGCTTTGCGCGGGGAGAAAATTCACCCCTCCACTTT. Full variable domain (rest looked up from reference TRBV7-9 and TRBJ1-6): DTGVSQNPRHKITKRGQNVTFRCDPISEHNRLYWYRQTLGQGPEFLTYFQNEAQLEKSRLLSDRFSAERPKGSFSTLEIQRTEQGDSAMYLCASSFARGENSPLHFGNGTRLTVT.

There are a few counts of this clonotype. J is TRBJ1-2 and V is TRBV7-9; D is ambiguous. CDR1 and CDR2 from the germline V gene are SEHNR and FQNEAQ (reference sequence). The V end lost 1 base, the J end lost 0 bases, and 12 bases lay between the germline ends. The CDR3 runs to 16 residues. The CDR3 region is CASSLDWQVTNYGYTF. Written as DNA, the CDR3 is TGTGCCAGCAGCTTAGATTGGCAGGTCACTAACTATGGCTACACCTTC.

This clonotype has at least ten counts. The V and J genes are TRBV7-2 and TRBJ1-1, with D possibly being TRBD1 (5 bases). The V gene's germline CDR1 is SGHTA and CDR2 FQGNSA. Trimming removed 3 bases at V and 5 bases at J, with 10 bases between. CDR3 length: 13 amino acids. The CDR3 loop reads CASSFSGQTEAFF. The CDR3 region has the DNA TGTGCCAGCAGCTTTAGTGGACAAACTGAAGCTTTCTTT.

The CDR3 here is CASSLVRMNTEAFF. In DNA, the CDR3 is TGTGCCAGCAGTTTAGTCCGTATGAACACTGAAGCTTTCTTT. V gene TRBV28 combines with J gene TRBJ1-1; D is ambiguous. Trimming removed 2 bases at V and 0 bases at J, with 7 bases between. The CDR3 runs to 14 residues. Per germline, CDR1 MDHEN and CDR2 SYDVKM.

The V and J genes are TRBV9 and TRBJ1-1; D might be TRBD1 (5 bases). This CDR3 is built from 15 residues. CDR1 and CDR2 (germline): SGDLS, YYNGEE. Between the trimmed V and J ends, which lost 0 bases and 2 bases, there was a span of 11 bases. CDR3 DNA sequence: TGTGCCAGCAGCGTAGGTGGGGGACTAAACACTGAAGCTTTCTTT. Translation gives CASSVGGGLNTEAFF.